Shown below are 17 T cell receptor beta chains from a single sample sequenced in a study of post-analysis software for immune sequencing data. Incorporated into the TCR beta cDNA libraries were unique molecular identifiers, which served to reduce PCR and sequencing biases. TCRdb recomputed calls from the PCR reads with MiXCR, one row per CDR3 protein. The table shows 550,000 to 700,000 distinct CDR3 sequences, with roughly 46% occurring only once. For these TCRs, the target antigens are not known. Study outcomes and limitations: With TRBV5-6, TRBV5-1 and TRBV20-1 included, about 5 TRBV segments were more frequent in patients than in controls.

The sequenced material came from blood. These receptors were obtained from a girl aged 10 to 17 with multiple sclerosis.

This clonotype occurred a few times. This rearrangement joins TRBV12-3 or TRBV12-4 to TRBJ2-5; maybe TRBD2 (5 bases). Deletions cut 5 bases from V and 1 base from J, with 11 bases between. The CDR3 totals 14 residues. The CDR3 nucleotides read TGTGCCAGCAGTAACCTGGACTTCCAAGAGACCCAGTACTTC. Protein: CASSNLDFQETQYF.

The DNA for the CDR3 is TGTGCCAGCAGTCGGGGACTGAGATCACCCCTCCACTTT. Its protein product is CASSRGLRSPLHF. The chain recombines TRBV25-1 with TRBJ1-6; D is possibly TRBD1 (5 bases). The length of the CDR3 is 13 residues. V was pared by 5 bases and J by 10 bases, with 12 bases between. Germline assignment: CDR1 MGHDK and CDR2 SYGVNS.

This clonotype was found a few times. The chain uses TRBV7-9 and TRBJ2-5; D perhaps matches TRBD2 (6 bases). The length of the CDR3 is 15 residues. Germline loops: CDR1 SEHNR, CDR2 FQNEAQ (reference sequence). Trimming stripped 6 bases from V and 5 bases from J, with 19 bases between. This CDR3 reads CASSSLGEASETQYF. The DNA of the CDR3 is TGTGCCAGCAGTTCGTTGGGGGAGGCGTCGGAGACCCAGTACTTC.

This clonotype turned up a few times. This chain joins TRBV5-5 and TRBJ1-4; D not resolved. The CDR3 is 13 residues long. The V end was cut by 6 bases, the J end by 6 bases, with 12 bases between. In germline, CDR1 is SGHKS, CDR2 YYEKEE (reference sequence). The CDR3 nucleotides read TGTGCCAGCACCTCGTTGGGCGATGAAAAACTGTTTTTT. Translation: CASTSLGDEKLFF.

In its sample, this clonotype was seen a few times. The V call is TRBV12-3 or TRBV12-4, the J call TRBJ2-1, with no clear D. The CDR3 runs to 16 residues. V was trimmed by 3 bases and J by 4 bases, leaving 16 bases between them. The CDR3 DNA is TGTGCCAGCAGTTTTACAGCGAACCAGAATTACAATGAGCAGTTCTTC. This gives the protein CASSFTANQNYNEQFF.

This clonotype was found many times. The chain has TRBV7-3 and TRBJ2-1; perhaps TRBD2 as D (6 bases). The V end was cut by 5 bases, the J end by 6 bases, with 14 bases between. The germline gives CDR1 SGHTA, CDR2 FQGTGA. This CDR3 is built from 14 residues. This chain's CDR3 is CASSGDGGFNEQFF. The CDR3 coding sequence is TGTGCCAGCAGCGGCGACGGGGGTTTCAATGAGCAGTTCTTC.

The chain couples TRBV12-3 or TRBV12-4 to TRBJ1-2, with 10 bases identical to TRBD1. This CDR3 region has 16 residues. V dropped 5 bases and J dropped 8; count of bases not matched to a gene: 14. CDR3 amino acids: CASSPTSRTGGRGYTF. DNA for the CDR3: TGTGCCAGCAGTCCAACTAGTCGGACAGGGGGGCGCGGCTACACCTTC.

The rearrangement joins TRBV7-9 to TRBJ2-5; TRBD2 agrees at 12 bases. Trimming cost V 5 bases and J 4 bases; bases outside gene matches: 8. Per germline, CDR1 SEHNR and CDR2 FQNEAQ (reference sequence). This CDR3 region has 16 residues. This chain's CDR3 is CASSVLLAGGRETQYF. For the CDR3, the DNA is TGTGCCAGCAGCGTCCTACTAGCGGGAGGTCGAGAGACCCAGTACTTC.

The genes are TRBV29-1 and TRBJ2-1, with 7 bases identical to TRBD1. V trimming: 4 bases; J trimming: 6 bases; junction bases outside the gene matches: 18. This CDR3 comprises 17 residues. The V gene's germline CDR1 is SQVTM and CDR2 ANQGSEA. The CDR3 loop reads CSVAQGESGPTGNEQFF. CDR3 DNA sequence: TGCAGCGTTGCCCAGGGGGAATCGGGCCCTACGGGCAATGAGCAGTTCTTC.

The rearrangement joins TRBV5-1 to TRBJ1-5; D remains ambiguous. Germline CDR1 and CDR2: SGHRS and YFSETQ. This CDR3 has 13 residues. V dropped 0 bases and J dropped 4 bases, with 5 bases sitting between them. The CDR3 protein is CASSLEQNQPQHF. CDR3 DNA sequence: TGCGCCAGCAGCTTGGAACAGAATCAGCCCCAGCATTTT.

To note about this clonotype: The junction departs from germline at one end; a sequencing error may be responsible. This chain uses TRBV25-1 with TRBJ1-5; TRBD1 agrees at 8 bases. Germline loops: CDR1 MGHDK, CDR2 SYGVNS. CDR3 size: 16 residues. The CDR3 coding sequence is TGTGCCAGCAGTGGCGACAGGGGAAGTAGCAATCGGCCCCAGCATTTT. Translating gives CASSGDRGSSNRPQHF.

The chain couples TRBV30 to TRBJ1-2, with TRBD1 as a possible D gene (6 bases). CDR1 GTSNPN and CDR2 SVGIG come from the germline V gene (reference sequence). The CDR3 is 12 amino acids. With 5 bases removed from V and 4 bases from J, the gap between germline ends came to 11 bases. This CDR3 is CAWQGRGYGYTF. The CDR3 DNA is TGTGCCTGGCAGGGGCGCGGCTATGGCTACACCTTC.

This clonotype appeared a few times. This chain connects TRBV20-1 to TRBJ2-5; D is ambiguous. CDR1 and CDR2 (germline): DFQATT, SNEGSKA (reference sequence). Trimming shortened V by 7 bases and J by 5 bases, and 14 bases separated the two germline ends. The CDR3 covers 12 residues. CDR3 sequence reads: CSGASMGETQYF. The DNA for the CDR3 is TGCAGTGGAGCCTCTATGGGGGAGACCCAGTACTTC.

The V call is TRBV20-1, the J call TRBJ2-5; D remains ambiguous. The ends were cut back, 1 base at V and 1 base at J, with 10 bases in the middle. There are 14 residues in the CDR3. Per the germline V gene, CDR1 is DFQATT and CDR2 is SNEGSKA (reference sequence). CDR3 DNA sequence: TGCAGTGCTAGAGGGCCATCTTTCCAAGAGACCCAGTACTTC. Translating it yields CSARGPSFQETQYF.

This clonotype was found a few times. The chain couples TRBV29-1 to TRBJ1-5; TRBD1 matches 9 bases. Germline CDR1 is SQVTM and CDR2 is ANQGSEA. The CDR3 is 14 amino acids. Trimming at V came to 4 bases and at J to 6 bases, leaving 7 bases not matched to a gene. CDR3 sequence reads: CSVVTGGAGQPQHF. DNA of the CDR3: TGCAGCGTTGTTACAGGGGGCGCAGGTCAGCCCCAGCATTTT.

This clonotype occurred a few times. This chain uses TRBV12-3 or TRBV12-4 with TRBJ1-1; no clear D gene. This CDR3 has 14 residues. Trimming took 8 bases from V and 1 from J, leaving 14 bases between them. In DNA, the CDR3 is TGTGCCAGCGGAAGACGGGAGGGGAACACTGAAGCTTTCTTT. It codes for CASGRREGNTEAFF.

This chain uses TRBV5-6 with TRBJ2-1, with D possibly being TRBD2 (5 bases). There are 15 residues in the CDR3. V lost 0 bases and J 8 bases, leaving 15 bases between the germline ends. Germline CDR1 reads SGHDT; CDR2 reads YYEEEE. The DNA for the CDR3 is TGTGCCAGCAGCTTGGGCGGAGTGTTGGAGGATGAGCAGTTCTTC. This sequence encodes CASSLGGVLEDEQFF.